The text below deals with one TCR beta chain. What it binds is not known. Genomic DNA constituted the template upon which TCR beta VDJ and CDR3 profiling was performed. TCRdb independently ran MiXCR on the reads; one entry per CDR3 protein. The sample has around 290,000 distinct CDR3 sequences, under 65% seen once. The data derive from a study of CD8+CD57+ T cells in acquired aplastic anemia. Notes on the study in general: CD8+ Simpson's diversity showed no significant patient-control difference. In common between the patients and the controls were some 28 CD8+ CDR3 sequences.

Patients picked for sequencing had shown CD8+CD57+ cell expansion detected by flow cytometry. V lost 3 bases and J lost 5; bases outside the gene matches: 9. Germline loops: CDR1 SGHRS, CDR2 YFSETQ. The CDR3 is made up of 15 amino acids. The sample comprised sorted CD4+, CD8+, or CD8+CD57+ T cells (not recorded which) from PBMCs. The sequence came from a human donor with aplastic anemia. V is TRBV5-1 and J is TRBJ2-5; 8 positions agree with TRBD1. The CDR3 region is CASSWNGQGAETQYF. CDR3 coding DNA: TGCGCCAGCAGCTGGAATGGGCAGGGGGCGGAGACCCAGTACTTC.